A single T cell receptor (beta chain) is shown here with its context. The data were obtained in a study of blood T cell repertoires in COVID-19. Turning to the study itself: Acute-phase and convalescent COVID-19 samples originated in the United States, Italy and Spain.

This CDR3 contains 15 residues. The germline CDR1 and CDR2 sequences are SGDLS and YYNGEE. Trimming left V 0 bases short and J 7 bases short, with 16 bases between. In the authors' methods: Amplification from reference gene primers served as the basis for estimated nucleated cell counts. Libraries were prepared by immunoSEQ multiplex PCR; TCRdb keeps only in-frame clonotypes and omits some of them. V and J calls and clone size follow that table, whereas D and trimming were derived from the DNA. The data hold 150,000 or so clones, with approximately 83% observed a single time. The genes are TRBV9 and TRBJ1-2; a possible D gene is TRBD1 (5 bases). The clonotype comes from an older woman with acute or convalescent COVID-19. The specimen was peripheral blood. As DNA, the CDR3 is TGTGCCAGCAGCGTAGCAGGCAGGGTGATTTCTGGCTACACCTTC. This gives the protein CASSVAGRVISGYTF.